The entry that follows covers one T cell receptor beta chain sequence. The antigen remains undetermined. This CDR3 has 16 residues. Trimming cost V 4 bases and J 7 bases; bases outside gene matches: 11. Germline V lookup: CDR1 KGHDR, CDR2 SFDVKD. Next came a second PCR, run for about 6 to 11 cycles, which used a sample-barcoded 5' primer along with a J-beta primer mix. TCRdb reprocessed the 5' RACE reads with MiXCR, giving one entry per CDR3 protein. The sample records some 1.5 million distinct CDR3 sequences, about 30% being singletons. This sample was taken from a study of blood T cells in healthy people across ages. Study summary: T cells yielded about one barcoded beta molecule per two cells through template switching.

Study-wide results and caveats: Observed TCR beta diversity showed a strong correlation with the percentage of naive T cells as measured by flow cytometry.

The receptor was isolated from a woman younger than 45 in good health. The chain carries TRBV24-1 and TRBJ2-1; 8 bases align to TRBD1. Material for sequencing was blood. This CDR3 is CATSEGTGGVGNEQFF. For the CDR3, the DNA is TGTGCCACCAGTGAGGGAACAGGGGGTGTTGGGAATGAGCAGTTCTTC.